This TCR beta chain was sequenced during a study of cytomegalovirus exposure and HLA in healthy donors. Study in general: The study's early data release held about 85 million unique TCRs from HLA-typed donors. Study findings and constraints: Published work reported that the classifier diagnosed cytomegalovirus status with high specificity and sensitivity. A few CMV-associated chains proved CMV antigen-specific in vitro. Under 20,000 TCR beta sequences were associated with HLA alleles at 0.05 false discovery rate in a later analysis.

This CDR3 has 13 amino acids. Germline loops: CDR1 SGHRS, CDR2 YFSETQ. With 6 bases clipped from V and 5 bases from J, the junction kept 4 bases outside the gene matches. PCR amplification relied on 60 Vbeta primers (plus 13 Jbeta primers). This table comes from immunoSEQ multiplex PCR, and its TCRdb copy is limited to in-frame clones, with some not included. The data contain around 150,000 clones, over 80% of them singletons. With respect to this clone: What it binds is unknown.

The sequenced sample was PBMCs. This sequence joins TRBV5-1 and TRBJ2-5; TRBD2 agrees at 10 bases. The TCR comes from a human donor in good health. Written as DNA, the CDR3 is TGCGCCAGCAATAGCGGGGGGTCGGAGACCCAGTACTTC. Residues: CASNSGGSETQYF.